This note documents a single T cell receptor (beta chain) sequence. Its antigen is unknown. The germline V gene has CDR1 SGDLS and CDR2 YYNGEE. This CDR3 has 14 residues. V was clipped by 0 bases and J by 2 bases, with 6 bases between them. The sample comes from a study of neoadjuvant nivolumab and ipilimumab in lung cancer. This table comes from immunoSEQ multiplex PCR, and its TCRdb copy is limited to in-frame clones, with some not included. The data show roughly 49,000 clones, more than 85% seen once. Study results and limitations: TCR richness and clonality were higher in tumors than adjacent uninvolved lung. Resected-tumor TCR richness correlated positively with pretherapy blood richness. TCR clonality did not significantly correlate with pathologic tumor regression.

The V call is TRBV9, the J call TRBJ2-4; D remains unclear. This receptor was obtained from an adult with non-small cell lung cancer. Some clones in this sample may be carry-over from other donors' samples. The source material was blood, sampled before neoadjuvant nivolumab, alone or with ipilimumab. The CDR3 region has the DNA TGTGCCAGCAGCGTAGACGTGACCAAAAACATTCAGTACTTC. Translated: CASSVDVTKNIQYF.